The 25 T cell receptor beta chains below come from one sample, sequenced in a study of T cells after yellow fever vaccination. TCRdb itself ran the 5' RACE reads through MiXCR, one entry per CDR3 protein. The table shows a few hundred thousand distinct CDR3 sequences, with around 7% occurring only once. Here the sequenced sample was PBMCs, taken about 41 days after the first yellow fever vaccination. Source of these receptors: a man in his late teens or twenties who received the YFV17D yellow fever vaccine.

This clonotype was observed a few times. In DNA, the CDR3 is TGTGCCATCCGAGAAAATAATTCACCCCTCCACTTT. As protein: CAIRENNSPLHF. The chain recombines TRBV10-3 with TRBJ1-6; D remains ambiguous. The CDR3 consists of 12 residues. The germline V gene encodes CDR1 ENHRY and CDR2 SYGVKD. The V end lost 8 bases, the J end lost 5 bases, and 7 bases lay between the germline ends.

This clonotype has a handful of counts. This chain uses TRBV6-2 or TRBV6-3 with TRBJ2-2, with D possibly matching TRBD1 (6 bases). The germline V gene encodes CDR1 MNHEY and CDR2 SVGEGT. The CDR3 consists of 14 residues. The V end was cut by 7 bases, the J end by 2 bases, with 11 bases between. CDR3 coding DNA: TGTGCCAGCAAGGGGGAATTTAACACCGGGGAGCTGTTTTTT. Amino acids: CASKGEFNTGELFF.

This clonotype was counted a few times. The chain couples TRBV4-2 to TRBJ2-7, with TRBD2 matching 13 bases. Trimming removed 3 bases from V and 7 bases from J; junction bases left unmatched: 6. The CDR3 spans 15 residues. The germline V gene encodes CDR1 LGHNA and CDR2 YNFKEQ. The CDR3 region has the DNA TGTGCCAGCAGCCAGGGACTAGCGGGGACAAGAGAGCAGTACTTC. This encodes CASSQGLAGTREQYF.

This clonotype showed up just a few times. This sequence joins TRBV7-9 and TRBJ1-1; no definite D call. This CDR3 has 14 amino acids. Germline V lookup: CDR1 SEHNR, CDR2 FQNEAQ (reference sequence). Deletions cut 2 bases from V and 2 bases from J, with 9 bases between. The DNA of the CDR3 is TGTGCCAGCAGCTTAAGGAGTCTTAACACTGAAGCTTTCTTT. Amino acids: CASSLRSLNTEAFF.

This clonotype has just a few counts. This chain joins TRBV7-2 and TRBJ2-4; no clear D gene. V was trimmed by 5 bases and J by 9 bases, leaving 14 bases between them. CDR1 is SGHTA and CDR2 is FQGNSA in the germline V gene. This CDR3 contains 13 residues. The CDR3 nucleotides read TGTGCCAGCAGCCCGCAGGAAATGGGCATTCAGTACTTC. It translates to CASSPQEMGIQYF.

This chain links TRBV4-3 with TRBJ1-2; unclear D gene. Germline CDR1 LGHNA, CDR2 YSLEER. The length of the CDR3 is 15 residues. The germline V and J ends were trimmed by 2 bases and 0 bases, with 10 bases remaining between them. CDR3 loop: CASSQQAGANYGYTF. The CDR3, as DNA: TGCGCCAGCAGCCAACAGGCAGGAGCTAACTATGGCTACACCTTC.

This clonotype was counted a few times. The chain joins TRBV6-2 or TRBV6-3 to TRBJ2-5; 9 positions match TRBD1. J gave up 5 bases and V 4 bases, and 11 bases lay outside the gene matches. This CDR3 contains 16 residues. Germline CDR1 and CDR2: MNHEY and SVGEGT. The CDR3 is CASSSPSGTGSETQYF. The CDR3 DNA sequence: TGTGCCAGCAGTTCCCCGTCCGGGACAGGGAGCGAGACCCAGTACTTC.

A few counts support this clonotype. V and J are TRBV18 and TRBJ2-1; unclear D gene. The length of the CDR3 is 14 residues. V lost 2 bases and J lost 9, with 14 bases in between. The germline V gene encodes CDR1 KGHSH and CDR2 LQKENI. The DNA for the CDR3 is TGTGCCAGCTCACCAATCAATGGGGTGGCTGAGCAGTTCTTC. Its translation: CASSPINGVAEQFF.

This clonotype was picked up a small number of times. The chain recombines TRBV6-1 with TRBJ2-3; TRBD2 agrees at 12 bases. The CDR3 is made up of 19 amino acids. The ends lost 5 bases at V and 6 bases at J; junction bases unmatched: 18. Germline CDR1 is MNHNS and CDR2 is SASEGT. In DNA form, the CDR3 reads TGTGCCAGCAGTACAACGACGCTAGCGGGGGGGACCTTAACGGATACGCAGTATTTT. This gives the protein CASSTTTLAGGTLTDTQYF.

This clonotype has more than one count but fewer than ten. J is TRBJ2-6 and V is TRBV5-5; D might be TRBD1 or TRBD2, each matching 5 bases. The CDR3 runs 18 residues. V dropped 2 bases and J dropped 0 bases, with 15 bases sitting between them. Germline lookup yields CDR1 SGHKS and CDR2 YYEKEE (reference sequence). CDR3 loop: CASSLRDPASSGANVLTF. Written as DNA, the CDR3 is TGTGCCAGCAGCTTAAGGGACCCCGCCAGCTCTGGGGCCAACGTCCTGACTTTC.

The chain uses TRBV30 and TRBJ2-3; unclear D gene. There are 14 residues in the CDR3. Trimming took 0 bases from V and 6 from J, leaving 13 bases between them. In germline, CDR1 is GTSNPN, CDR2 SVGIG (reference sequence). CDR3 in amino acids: CAWSVPRLQDTQYF. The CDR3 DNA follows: TGTGCCTGGAGTGTACCTAGGCTGCAGGATACGCAGTATTTT. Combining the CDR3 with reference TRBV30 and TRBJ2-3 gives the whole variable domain SQTIHQWPATLVQPVGSPLSLECTVEGTSNPNLYWYRQAAGRGLQLLFYSVGIGQISSEVPQNLSASRPQDRQFILSSKKLLLSDSGFYLCAWSVPRLQDTQYFGPGTRLTVL.

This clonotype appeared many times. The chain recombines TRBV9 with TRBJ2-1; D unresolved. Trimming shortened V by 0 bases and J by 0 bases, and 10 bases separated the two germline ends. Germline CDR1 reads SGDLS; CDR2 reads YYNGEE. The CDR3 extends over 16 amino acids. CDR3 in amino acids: CASSVAVRSSYNEQFF. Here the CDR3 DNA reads TGTGCCAGCAGCGTAGCTGTGCGTAGCTCCTACAATGAGCAGTTCTTC.

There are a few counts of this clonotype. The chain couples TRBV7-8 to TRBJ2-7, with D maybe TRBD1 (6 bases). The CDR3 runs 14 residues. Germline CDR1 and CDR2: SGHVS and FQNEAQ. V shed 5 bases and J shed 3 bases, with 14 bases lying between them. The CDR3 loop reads CASSLTGTIYEQYF. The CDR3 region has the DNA TGTGCCAGCAGCCTTACAGGGACAATCTACGAGCAGTACTTC.

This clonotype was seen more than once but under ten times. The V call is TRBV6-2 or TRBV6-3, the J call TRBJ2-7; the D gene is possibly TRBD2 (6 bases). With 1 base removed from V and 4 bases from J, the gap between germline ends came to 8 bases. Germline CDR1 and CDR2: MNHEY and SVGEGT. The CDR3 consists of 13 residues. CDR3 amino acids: CASSYWEAYEQYF. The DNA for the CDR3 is TGTGCCAGCAGTTACTGGGAGGCTTACGAGCAGTACTTC.

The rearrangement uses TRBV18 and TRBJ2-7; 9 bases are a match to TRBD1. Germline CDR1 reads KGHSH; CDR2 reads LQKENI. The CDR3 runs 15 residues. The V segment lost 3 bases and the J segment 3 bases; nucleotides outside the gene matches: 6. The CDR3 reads CASSPGTGIFYEQYV. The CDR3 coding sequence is TGTGCCAGCTCACCGGGGACAGGGATTTTCTACGAGCAGTACGTC.

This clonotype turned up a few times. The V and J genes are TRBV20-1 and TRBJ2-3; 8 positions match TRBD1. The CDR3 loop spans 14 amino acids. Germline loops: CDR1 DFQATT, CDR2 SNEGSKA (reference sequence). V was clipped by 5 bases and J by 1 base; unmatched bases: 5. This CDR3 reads CSADMDRGTDTQYF. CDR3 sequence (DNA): TGCAGTGCTGATATGGACAGGGGCACAGATACGCAGTATTTT.

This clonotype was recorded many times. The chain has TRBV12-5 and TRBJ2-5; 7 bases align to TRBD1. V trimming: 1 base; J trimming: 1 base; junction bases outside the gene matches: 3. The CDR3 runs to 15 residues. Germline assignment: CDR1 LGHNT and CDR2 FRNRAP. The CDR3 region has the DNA TGTGCTAGTGGTTTGGGGGACAGTACCCAAGAGACCCAGTACTTC. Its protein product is CASGLGDSTQETQYF.

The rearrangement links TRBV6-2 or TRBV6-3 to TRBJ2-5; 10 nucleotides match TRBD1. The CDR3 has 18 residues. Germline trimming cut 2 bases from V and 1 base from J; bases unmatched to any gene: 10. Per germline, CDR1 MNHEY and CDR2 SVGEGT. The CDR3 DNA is TGTGCCAGCAGTTACCTTCCCGGGACAGGGGACCCCCAAGAGACCCAGTACTTC. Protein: CASSYLPGTGDPQETQYF.

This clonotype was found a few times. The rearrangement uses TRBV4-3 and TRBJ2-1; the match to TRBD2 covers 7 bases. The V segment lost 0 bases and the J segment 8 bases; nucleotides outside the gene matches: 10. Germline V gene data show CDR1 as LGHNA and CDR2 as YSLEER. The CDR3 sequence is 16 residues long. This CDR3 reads CASSQEGMSGDDEQFF. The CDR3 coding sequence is TGCGCCAGCAGCCAAGAGGGGATGAGCGGGGACGATGAGCAGTTCTTC.

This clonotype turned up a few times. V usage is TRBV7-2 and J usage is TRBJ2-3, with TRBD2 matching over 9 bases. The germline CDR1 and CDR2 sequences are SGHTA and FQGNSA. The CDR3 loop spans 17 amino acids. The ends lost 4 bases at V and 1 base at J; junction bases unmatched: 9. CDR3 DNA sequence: TGTGCCAGCAGCTCGCGCGGGGGGGCCTGGGGCACAGATACGCAGTATTTT. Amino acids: CASSSRGGAWGTDTQYF.

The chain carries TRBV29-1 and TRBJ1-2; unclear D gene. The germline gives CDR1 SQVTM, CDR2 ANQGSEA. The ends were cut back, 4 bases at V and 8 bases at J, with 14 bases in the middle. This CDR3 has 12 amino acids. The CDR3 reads CSVVAATGGYTF. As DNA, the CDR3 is TGCAGCGTTGTAGCGGCGACGGGAGGCTACACCTTC.

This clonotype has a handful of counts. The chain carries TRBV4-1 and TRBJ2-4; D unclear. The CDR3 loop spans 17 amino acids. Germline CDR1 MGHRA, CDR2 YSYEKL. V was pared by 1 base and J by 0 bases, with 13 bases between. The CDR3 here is CASSQVHNREAKNIQYF. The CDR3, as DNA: TGCGCCAGCAGCCAAGTACATAATAGGGAAGCCAAAAACATTCAGTACTTC.

The CDR3 loop reads CASSLEDRATEAFF. In DNA form, the CDR3 reads TGCGCCAGCAGCTTGGAAGACAGGGCCACTGAAGCTTTCTTT. This chain joins TRBV5-1 and TRBJ1-1; 7 positions match TRBD1. This CDR3 spans 14 amino acids. The trim removed 0 bases at V and 4 bases at J, leaving 3 bases unmatched. Germline V lookup: CDR1 SGHRS, CDR2 YFSETQ.

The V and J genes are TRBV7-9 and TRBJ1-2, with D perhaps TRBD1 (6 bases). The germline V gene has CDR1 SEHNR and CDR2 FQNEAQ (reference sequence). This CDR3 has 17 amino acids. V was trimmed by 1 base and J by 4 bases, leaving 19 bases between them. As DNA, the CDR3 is TGTGCCAGCAGCTTAGGTTTACGCGACAGGCAGGTCTATGGCTACACCTTC. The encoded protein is CASSLGLRDRQVYGYTF.

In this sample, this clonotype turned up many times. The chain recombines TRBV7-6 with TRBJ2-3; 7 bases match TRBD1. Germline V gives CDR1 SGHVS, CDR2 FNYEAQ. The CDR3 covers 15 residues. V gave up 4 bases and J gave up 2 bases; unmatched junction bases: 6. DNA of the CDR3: TGTGCCAGCAGCTACCGACAGGGTTTCACAGATACGCAGTATTTT. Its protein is CASSYRQGFTDTQYF.